This T cell receptor beta chain derives from a study of blood T cell repertoires in COVID-19. The wider study: From the United States, Italy and Spain came samples of acute and convalescent COVID-19. T cells, B-cell-depleted T cells, or PBMCs provided the cDNA or gDNA that served as material.

This clone appeared a single time. In the original analysis: For nucleated cells, counts were estimated from reference gene primer amplification. Libraries were prepared by immunoSEQ multiplex PCR; TCRdb keeps only in-frame clonotypes and omits some of them. V and J calls and clone size are given by that table; D and trimming were obtained from the DNA. The sample comprises under 45,000 clones, approximately 87% of which are singletons, and around 10% rests with the top ten. J gave up 6 bases and V 2 bases, and 15 bases lay outside the gene matches. The CDR3 is made up of 18 amino acids. Germline values: CDR1 LGHNA, CDR2 YNFKEQ.

The material sequenced was peripheral blood. This TCR was sampled from a man older than 75 with active COVID-19. V gene TRBV4-2 combines with J gene TRBJ2-5, with TRBD2 identical over 10 bases. The CDR3 coding sequence is TGTGCCAGCAGCCAATCCGATCCTAGCGGGAGAGGTATAAAGACCCAGTACTTC. Amino acid sequence: CASSQSDPSGRGIKTQYF.